These 12 T cell receptor beta chains originate from one sample sequenced in a study of type 1 and type 2 diabetes patients (dated by TCRdb to the mid-2010s). Instrument used: Illumina MiSeq. TCRbeta CDR3 amplification used genomic DNA from the sorted T cell subsets as template. The TCRbeta CDR3 region was amplified by multiplex PCR using 30 forward and 13 reverse primers. TCRdb took the public reads, trimmed them with fastp at Q25, ran MiXCR for clone calling and kept in-frame beta chains. Each CDR3 protein appears once, grouped with its most common genes and DNA. For this sample there are 250,000 to 300,000 distinct CDR3 sequences; around 47% appear just once. The ten top clones hold roughly 13% of the sample. The sample was peripheral blood mononuclear cells (PBMCs). The receptor source for this set is a man aged 18 to 29 with type 2 diabetes.

The chain uses TRBV30 and TRBJ1-4, with D perhaps TRBD1 (6 bases). Germline assignment: CDR1 GTSNPN and CDR2 SVGIG (reference sequence). Deletions cut 3 bases from V and 4 bases from J, with 9 bases between. This CDR3 is 13 amino acids long. CDR3 in DNA: TGTGCCTGGAGCCGGGGGCTTAATGAAAAACTGTTTTTT. Protein product: CAWSRGLNEKLFF.

This clonotype has more than one count but fewer than ten. The J gene is TRBJ2-1, the V gene TRBV2; 9 positions agree with TRBD1. The germline V gene has CDR1 SNHLY and CDR2 FYNNEI. This CDR3 contains 14 residues. V lost 6 bases to trimming and J lost 3 bases; unmatched junction nucleotides: 3. CDR3 sequence: CASRQGADYNEQFF. In nucleotides, the CDR3 is TGTGCCAGCAGACAGGGGGCGGACTACAATGAGCAGTTCTTC. Based on the CDR3 plus reference TRBV2 and TRBJ2-1, the full variable domain is EPEVTQTPSHQVTQMGQEVILRCVPISNHLYFYWYRQILGQKVEFLVSFYNNEISEKSEIFDDQFSVERPDGSNFTLKIRSTKLEDSAMYFCASRQGADYNEQFFGPGTRLTVL.

The chain joins TRBV7-6 to TRBJ2-7; 16 bases are shared with TRBD2. The CDR3 sequence is 17 residues long. V lost 5 bases, J lost 1 base, and 5 bases stayed unmatched. Germline CDR1 SGHVS, CDR2 FNYEAQ. Here the CDR3 reads CASSLGTSGRVSYEQYF. The CDR3 coding sequence is TGTGCCAGCAGCCTCGGGACTAGCGGGAGGGTTTCCTACGAGCAGTACTTC.

This clonotype was seen many times. The V call is TRBV2, the J call TRBJ1-1, with D possibly being TRBD1 (6 bases). The CDR3 spans 15 residues. CDR1 SNHLY and CDR2 FYNNEI come from the germline V gene. The V and J ends lost 4 bases and 3 bases respectively, with 15 bases between them. As DNA, the CDR3 is TGTGCCAGCAGTGTTTTAGGAGAGGGGGACACTGAAGCTTTCTTT. This translates into CASSVLGEGDTEAFF.

V is TRBV19 and J is TRBJ1-1, with D tentatively TRBD1 (6 bases). Germline values: CDR1 LNHDA, CDR2 SQIVND (reference sequence). CDR3 size: 13 residues. Trimming stripped 4 bases from V and 4 bases from J, with 10 bases between. In DNA form, the CDR3 reads TGTGCCAGTAGTACCGCAGGGGCCACTGAAGCTTTCTTT. Encoded protein: CASSTAGATEAFF.

The chain employs TRBV30 and TRBJ1-1, with 8 nucleotides matching TRBD1. The CDR3 is made up of 12 amino acids. The V gene's germline CDR1 is GTSNPN and CDR2 SVGIG (reference sequence). Trimming cost V 3 bases and J 13 bases; bases outside gene matches: 10. The CDR3 nucleotides are TGTGCCTGGAGGGATGACAGGGGTGTCGTTTTCTTT. This encodes CAWRDDRGVVFF. The full variable domain, its missing parts supplied by reference TRBV30 and TRBJ1-1, is SQTIHQWPATLVQPVGSPLSLECTVEGTSNPNLYWYRQAAGRGLQLLFYSVGIGQISSEVPQNLSASRPQDRQFILSSKKLLLSDSGFYLCAWRDDRGVVFFGQGTRLTVV.

This clonotype was detected only a few times. This chain connects TRBV19 to TRBJ1-1; no clear D. Trimming cost V 7 bases and J 2 bases, with 8 bases left between them. Germline V gene sequence: CDR1 LNHDA, CDR2 SQIVND (reference sequence). The CDR3 consists of 12 residues. CDR3 sequence (DNA): TGTGCCAGTAATGAGGGAAACACTGAAGCTTTCTTT. This gives the protein CASNEGNTEAFF. Variable domain in full (rest from reference TRBV19 and TRBJ1-1): DGGITQSPKYLFRKEGQNVTLSCEQNLNHDAMYWYRQDPGQGLRLIYYSQIVNDFQKGDIAEGYSVSREKKESFPLTVTSAQKNPTAFYLCASNEGNTEAFFGQGTRLTVV.

The chain carries TRBV12-3 or TRBV12-4 and TRBJ2-7, with D possibly matching TRBD2 (6 bases). Trimming removed 4 bases at V and 8 bases at J, with 12 bases between. The CDR3 loop spans 12 amino acids. The CDR3 loop reads CASSYYGSKQYF. Here the CDR3 DNA reads TGTGCCAGCAGTTACTACGGGAGTAAGCAGTACTTC.

The V call is TRBV20-1, the J call TRBJ2-7, with 9 bases that match TRBD1. Germline values: CDR1 DFQATT, CDR2 SNEGSKA (reference sequence). J was trimmed by 6 bases and V by 1 base; bases with no gene match: 7. The length of the CDR3 is 14 residues. The CDR3 DNA reads TGCAGTGCTAGAGTGACAGGGGGGGTCGGCGAGCAGTACTTC. This translates into CSARVTGGVGEQYF.

The genes are TRBV6-6 and TRBJ2-7; tentatively, D is TRBD1 (6 bases). V gave up 4 bases and J gave up 4 bases, with 17 bases separating them. Germline values: CDR1 MNHNY, CDR2 SVGAGI (reference sequence). The CDR3 runs to 15 residues. The DNA of the CDR3 is TGTGCCAGCAGTTTAACAGGGACCCTTCTGTACGAGCAGTACTTC. Protein sequence: CASSLTGTLLYEQYF.

J is TRBJ1-3 and V is TRBV18; D not certain. Germline-derived CDR1 and CDR2 are KGHSH and LQKENI. V lost 0 bases to trimming and J lost 0 bases, with 12 bases between them. This CDR3 is 17 amino acids long. The CDR3 DNA sequence: TGTGCCAGCTCACCACCAGGGCACTTCACCTCTGGAAACACCATATATTTT. Protein: CASSPPGHFTSGNTIYF.

The chain couples TRBV10-2 to TRBJ2-7; possible D gene TRBD1, 6 bases. The V end lost 9 bases, the J end lost 4 bases, and 13 bases lay between the germline ends. Germline values: CDR1 WSHSY, CDR2 SAAADI. The CDR3 has 12 amino acids. The CDR3 reads CASSTGQYEQYF. CDR3 in DNA: TGCGCCAGTAGTACCGGACAGTACGAGCAGTACTTC.